This T cell receptor beta chain was sequenced for a study of read filtering for tumor transcriptome and immune sequencing. Overall study: Transcriptome libraries were built from DNase-treated RNA. TCR-mapped reads were about 3.5 to 10.27 million with IR-seq versus roughly 85 to 1,400 with RNA-seq.

Molecular barcoded adaptors covering alpha/delta and beta/gamma chains were used on 400 ng RNA. In TCRdb, the reads were re-called with MiXCR into one record per CDR3 protein. This table has 19,000 or so distinct CDR3 sequences, approximately 20% appearing once. Trimming shortened V by 4 bases and J by 0 bases, and 9 bases separated the two germline ends. The germline V gene encodes CDR1 SQVTM and CDR2 ANQGSEA. The CDR3 runs 13 residues. Ten or more counts support this clonotype. What it binds is unknown. Bone marrow was sampled from every patient at the time of active disease. General study findings and limits: IR-seq captured clonotypes deeper and more reliably than RNA-seq.

Sequencing was performed on a population of CD138-negative cells sorted from bone marrow. The chain is built from TRBV29-1 and TRBJ1-1; D is ambiguous. This sequence originates from a donor over 35 with multiple myeloma. This CDR3 is CSVVPEMNTEAFF. CDR3 coding DNA: TGCAGCGTTGTTCCAGAAATGAACACTGAAGCTTTCTTT.